What follows is one TCR beta chain and its context. TCRdb reprocessed the 5' RACE reads; each CDR3 protein has one entry and no DNA is given. The listing contains 500,000 or so distinct CDR3 sequences. The sample is drawn from a study of T cells expressing NK-cell markers. This receptor was obtained from a young man in good health. Sequenced sample: blood T cells: a sorted CD56 or NKG2C T cell subset, CD4+ or CD8+ T cells, or bulk PBMC T cells (not recorded which).

The CDR3 spells CASSKARGGGLETQYF. The V call is TRBV21-1, the J call TRBJ2-5; TCRdb's assignment of TRBD1 cannot be checked, as there is no DNA. TRBV21-1 corresponds to a pseudogene. This CDR3 contains 16 residues.